The 8 T cell receptor beta chains below come from one sample, sequenced in a study of shared T cell receptors in the human thymus. The assay was immunoSEQ multiplex PCR, and TCRdb's table has in-frame clones only and misses some. The table shows over 650,000 clones, with 87% occurring only once. These records were also assigned to another study, of human thymus T cells.

The material sequenced was thymocytes. These receptor sequences come from a boy under three years old with a congenital heart defect.

The chain couples TRBV15 to TRBJ2-1; 12 bases agree with TRBD2. Trimming removed 2 bases from V and 0 bases from J; junction bases left unmatched: 20. The CDR3 spans 23 residues. Germline V gene sequence: CDR1 LNHNV, CDR2 YYDKDF (reference sequence). Here the CDR3 reads CATSRQNRARLAGAPDSYNEQFF. DNA of the CDR3: TGTGCCACCAGCAGACAAAATCGGGCGAGACTAGCGGGGGCCCCAGACTCCTACAATGAGCAGTTCTTC.

CDR3: CASSYRDNNEQFF. Written as DNA, the CDR3 is TGTGCCAGCAGTTACCGGGACAACAATGAGCAGTTCTTC. V usage is TRBV6-6 and J usage is TRBJ2-1; D might be TRBD1 (6 bases). With 2 bases removed from V and 5 bases from J, the gap between germline ends came to 7 bases. From germline, CDR1 is MNHNY and CDR2 SVGAGI (reference sequence). CDR3 length equals 13 residues.

J is TRBJ2-1 and V is TRBV4-3; 14 nucleotides agree with TRBD2. The ends lost 1 base at V and 1 base at J; junction bases unmatched: 6. This CDR3 region has 19 residues. The germline CDR1 and CDR2 sequences are LGHNA and YSLEER. The CDR3 region is CASSQVGTSGGPSYNEQFF. The CDR3 nucleotides are TGCGCCAGCAGCCAAGTAGGGACTAGCGGGGGACCTTCCTACAATGAGCAGTTCTTC.

This chain uses TRBV6-1 with TRBJ1-3; D is uncertain. Germline-derived CDR1 and CDR2 are MNHNS and SASEGT. This CDR3 comprises 16 residues. V lost 2 bases, J lost 0 bases, and 11 bases lay in between. The CDR3 DNA sequence: TGTGCCAGCAGTGAACTCGGACTGATCTCTGGAAACACCATATATTTT. Its protein is CASSELGLISGNTIYF.

The chain couples TRBV7-2 to TRBJ2-1; 10 bases match TRBD2. The CDR3 has 18 residues. Germline values: CDR1 SGHTA, CDR2 FQGNSA. Losses at the gene ends were 2 bases for V and 9 bases for J; bases not matched to a gene: 16. The DNA for the CDR3 is TGTGCCAGCAGCTTACCTTTAGGCGGAGCGGGAGGGCCTAGTGAGCAGTTCTTC. It yields the protein CASSLPLGGAGGPSEQFF.

The chain has TRBV4-3 and TRBJ2-2; TRBD1 matches at 9 bases. Germline-derived CDR1 and CDR2 are LGHNA and YSLEER. V lost 1 base, J lost 8 bases, and 8 bases stayed unmatched. This CDR3 has 16 residues. The DNA for the CDR3 is TGCGCCAGCAGCCAAGGGACAGGGGATATAGTTGGGGAGCTGTTTTTT. Translated, it gives CASSQGTGDIVGELFF.

The gene calls are TRBV4-3 and TRBJ1-4; TRBD1 matches at 7 bases. Trimming took 1 base from V and 2 from J; bases not matched to a gene: 4. Germline V gene data show CDR1 as LGHNA and CDR2 as YSLEER. The CDR3 runs to 16 residues. This CDR3 is CASSQGEQGTNEKLFF. The CDR3, as DNA: TGCGCCAGCAGCCAAGGAGAACAGGGGACTAATGAAAAACTGTTTTTT.

This clone has just a few counts. This sequence joins TRBV4-3 and TRBJ2-2; TRBD1 is a possible D gene (6 bases). Trimming pared 0 bases from V and 6 bases from J, leaving 17 bases between. This CDR3 comprises 17 residues. CDR1 and CDR2 from the germline V gene are LGHNA and YSLEER. CDR3 sequence: CASSQETARGFSGELFF. DNA of the CDR3: TGCGCCAGCAGCCAAGAGACCGCCAGGGGCTTCTCCGGGGAGCTGTTTTTT.